The 27 T cell receptor beta chains given below trace back to one sample, sequenced in a study of blood T cells in healthy people across ages. Through a sample-barcoded 5' primer and a J-beta primer mix, a second PCR was run for 7 to 11 cycles. TCRdb itself ran the 5' RACE reads through MiXCR, one entry per CDR3 protein. The table has roughly 1.5 million distinct CDR3 sequences, around 40% seen once. The sample comprised blood. The receptors stem from a woman aged 18-35 years in good health.

The chain couples TRBV7-9 to TRBJ2-5, with TRBD2 matching 7 bases. TRBJ2-7 matches the DNA end more closely, so the J call is doubtful. The CDR3 has 14 amino acids. CDR1 is SEHNR, CDR2 FQNEAQ, per germline (reference sequence). DNA of the CDR3: TGTGCCAGCAGCCCGCGGGGAGGGATCCACGAGCAGTACTTC. Translation gives CASSPRGGIHEQYF.

This clonotype was seen more than once but under ten times. V usage is TRBV6-2 or TRBV6-3 and J usage is TRBJ2-3; 9 nucleotides agree with TRBD2. Germline CDR1 and CDR2: MNHEY and SVGEGT. Trimming took 5 bases from V and 11 from J; bases not matched to a gene: 20. The CDR3 runs to 17 residues. The CDR3 loop reads CASSTRIAGDRSKGQYF. The CDR3 DNA is TGTGCCAGCAGTACCCGAATAGCGGGGGACCGAAGCAAGGGGCAGTATTTT.

The chain employs TRBV7-2 and TRBJ2-3, with D unresolved. Trimming cost V 9 bases and J 2 bases, with 6 bases left between them. CDR3 length: 11 amino acids. Per germline, CDR1 SGHTA and CDR2 FQGNSA. The DNA for the CDR3 is TGTGCCAGTGGGATCACAGATACGCAGTATTTT. Protein: CASGITDTQYF.

This clonotype was seen only a few times. The chain employs TRBV20-1 and TRBJ2-7, with 9 bases lining up with TRBD2. Germline CDR1 is DFQATT and CDR2 is SNEGSKA (reference sequence). Trimming removed 4 bases from V and 4 bases from J; junction bases left unmatched: 11. The CDR3 totals 15 residues. The CDR3: CSAKDLLAGVYEQYF. The CDR3 nucleotides are TGCAGTGCTAAGGACTTGTTAGCGGGAGTATACGAGCAGTACTTC.

This clonotype was recorded a few times. This chain joins TRBV27 and TRBJ2-1, with TRBD1 identical over 7 bases. Germline V gene sequence: CDR1 MNHEY, CDR2 SMNVEV (reference sequence). The CDR3 sequence is 16 residues long. V was pared by 5 bases and J by 3 bases, with 10 bases of the junction left unmatched. The CDR3 sequence: CASSIGTATHYNEQFF. The DNA of the CDR3 is TGTGCCAGCAGTATCGGGACAGCTACGCACTACAATGAGCAGTTCTTC.

This clonotype was counted a few times. This chain links TRBV7-2 with TRBJ1-2; 9 nucleotides agree with TRBD1. V lost 1 base and J lost 8; bases outside the gene matches: 8. CDR3 length: 15 residues. The germline gives CDR1 SGHTA, CDR2 FQGNSA. The CDR3 nucleotides read TGTGCCAGCAGCTTAGAGAACAGGGGGCGCGGCGGCTACACCTTC. It yields the protein CASSLENRGRGGYTF.

The table lists this clonotype with a few counts. The chain employs TRBV20-1 and TRBJ2-5; D gene ambiguous. This CDR3 contains 13 residues. Trimming cost V 1 base and J 11 bases, with 17 bases left between them. Germline V gives CDR1 DFQATT, CDR2 SNEGSKA (reference sequence). In DNA form, the CDR3 reads TGCAGTGCTAGAGTTCAACTAAACAATGAGCAGTACTTC. Translated, it gives CSARVQLNNEQYF.

This clonotype turned up a few times. The CDR3 reads CSVDLAAFTDTQYF. The CDR3 DNA sequence: TGCAGCGTGGATTTGGCTGCATTCACAGATACGCAGTATTTT. The rearrangement uses TRBV29-1 and TRBJ2-3; D gene unclear. Germline-derived CDR1 and CDR2 are SQVTM and ANQGSEA. This CDR3 spans 14 amino acids. V was pared by 6 bases and J by 2 bases, with 15 bases between.

This clonotype was counted only a few times. The V and J genes are TRBV6-2 or TRBV6-3 and TRBJ2-7; tentatively, D is TRBD1 (6 bases). The CDR3 runs 17 residues. Trimming shortened V by 3 bases and J by 1 base, and 19 bases separated the two germline ends. Germline loops: CDR1 MNHEY, CDR2 SVGEGT. CDR3 loop: CASSYRALGASSYEQYF. The DNA for the CDR3 is TGTGCCAGCAGTTATCGGGCGCTGGGGGCCTCATCCTACGAGCAGTACTTC.

This chain uses TRBV2 with TRBJ2-4; 12 nucleotides line up with TRBD2. The J call may not be correct, given that the DNA end is closer to TRBJ2-7. CDR3 length equals 14 residues. CDR1 and CDR2 from the germline V gene are SNHLY and FYNNEI. CDR3 sequence (DNA): TGTGCCAGCAGTGAAACTAGCGGGAGGTACGAGCAGTACTTC. Protein: CASSETSGRYEQYF.

To note about this clonotype: This may come from a read error, since a much larger clone is one base off. The rearrangement links TRBV7-8 to TRBJ2-7, with 9 bases fitting TRBD1. The germline CDR1 and CDR2 sequences are SGHVS and FQNEAQ. J was trimmed by 7 bases and V by 4 bases; bases with no gene match: 11. This CDR3 is built from 15 residues. CDR3 coding DNA: TGTGCCAGCAGCTCCACCGGGACAGGGTACAATGAGCAGTACTTC. It specifies CASSSTGTGYNEQYF.

The chain combines TRBV21-1 with TRBJ2-1; whether TRBD2, the table's D call, matches the DNA was not checked. TRBV21-1 is a documented pseudogene. The CDR3 has 16 amino acids. The CDR3 DNA sequence: TGTGCCAGCAGCAAGGGTTTCCCACTAGCGGGAGTTGAGCAGTTCTTC. Residues: CASSKGFPLAGVEQFF.

This chain connects TRBV5-1 to TRBJ2-3; weak D call: TRBD1 (6 bases). V gave up 2 bases and J gave up 6 bases, with 16 bases separating them. The germline V gene encodes CDR1 SGHRS and CDR2 YFSETQ. The CDR3 has 15 amino acids. The CDR3 DNA follows: TGCGCCAGCAGCTTTCGGGACATATCCCAGGATACGCAGTATTTT. Protein: CASSFRDISQDTQYF.

Only a few counts were recorded for this clonotype. The chain's CDR3 is CASSEWTGLFYGYTF. DNA of the CDR3: TGTGCCAGCAGCGAATGGACAGGCCTTTTCTATGGCTACACCTTC. J is TRBJ1-2 and V is TRBV5-6; 7 bases are shared with TRBD1. Germline values: CDR1 SGHDT, CDR2 YYEEEE. The CDR3 is 15 amino acids. V was pared by 4 bases and J by 4 bases, with 10 bases of the junction left unmatched.

The rearrangement uses TRBV12-3 or TRBV12-4 and TRBJ2-4; 12 bases fit TRBD1. The CDR3 runs 16 residues. Trimming removed 1 base from V and 13 bases from J; junction bases left unmatched: 11. Here the CDR3 reads CASSLVWDRGQNEQYF. The CDR3 DNA reads TGTGCCAGCAGTTTAGTCTGGGACAGGGGGCAAAATGAGCAGTACTTC.

V and J are TRBV7-3 and TRBJ2-3; D is possibly TRBD2 (7 bases). The germline V gene has CDR1 SGHTA and CDR2 FQGTGA. The CDR3 is made up of 15 amino acids. Trimming stripped 6 bases from V and 0 bases from J, with 13 bases between. The CDR3 is CASSRGGQSTDTQYF. CDR3 nucleotides: TGTGCCAGCAGTAGGGGGGGACAAAGCACAGATACGCAGTATTTT. Full variable domain (missing parts from reference TRBV7-3 and TRBJ2-3): GAGVSQTPSNKVTEKGKYVELRCDPISGHTALYWYRQSLGQGPEFLIYFQGTGAADDSGLPNDRFFAVRPEGSVSTLKIQRTERGDSAVYLCASSRGGQSTDTQYFGPGTRLTVL.

This rearrangement joins TRBV5-1 to TRBJ2-2, with TRBD2 identical over 9 bases. V gave up 0 bases and J gave up 4 bases; unmatched junction bases: 4. The CDR3 spans 16 residues. Germline V gene lookup returns CDR1 SGHRS and CDR2 YFSETQ. In DNA form, the CDR3 reads TGCGCCAGCAGCTTGGGACTAGCGGATATCACCGGGGAGCTGTTTTTT. Its translation: CASSLGLADITGELFF.

The chain couples TRBV2 to TRBJ2-7; D might be TRBD1 or TRBD2, each matching 5 bases. The CDR3 is 12 amino acids. Trimming took off 8 bases at V and 4 bases at J, with 12 bases between the two ends. CDR1 is SNHLY and CDR2 is FYNNEI in the germline V gene. The CDR3 here is CASDVEGYEQYF. Here the CDR3 DNA reads TGTGCCAGCGACGTCGAGGGGTACGAGCAGTACTTC.

The chain uses TRBV4-2 and TRBJ1-1; TRBD1 might be the D (5 bases). Trimming took off 4 bases at V and 1 base at J, with 10 bases between the two ends. The length of the CDR3 is 14 residues. Germline CDR1 and CDR2: LGHNA and YNFKEQ. The CDR3 is CASSPGPQNTEAFF. The CDR3 DNA sequence: TGTGCCAGCAGCCCGGGACCGCAGAACACTGAAGCTTTCTTT.

The sample holds a few counts of this clonotype. The genes are TRBV7-2 and TRBJ2-5; TRBD2 might be the D (6 bases). The end of the DNA fits TRBJ2-4 better, so the J call may be wrong. Germline lookup yields CDR1 SGHTA and CDR2 FQGNSA. The CDR3 runs to 15 residues. The CDR3 DNA follows: TGTGCCAGCAGCCCTTGGAGGGCCTCCAAAAACATTCAGTACTTC. Translated, it gives CASSPWRASKNIQYF.

The chain employs TRBV2 and TRBJ1-4; D gene unclear. V lost 5 bases and J lost 8, with 12 bases in between. CDR3 size: 13 residues. Germline V lookup: CDR1 SNHLY, CDR2 FYNNEI. CDR3 DNA sequence: TGTGCCAGCAGTTGGGGTCTCGAGGAAAAACTGTTTTTT. Translated, it gives CASSWGLEEKLFF.

This chain joins TRBV5-5 and TRBJ2-1; 7 nucleotides align to TRBD2. V gave up 7 bases and J gave up 4 bases; unmatched junction bases: 14. CDR3 length: 16 residues. CDR1 and CDR2 from the germline V gene are SGHKS and YYEKEE (reference sequence). The CDR3 nucleotides read TGTGCCAGCGGCCTTCTTTGGGGAGGGATTTACAATGAGCAGTTCTTC. This gives the protein CASGLLWGGIYNEQFF.

The chain uses TRBV10-3 and TRBJ2-7; 7 bases line up with TRBD2. V shed 10 bases and J 10 bases; nucleotides not matched to a gene: 13. The CDR3 totals 12 residues. Per the germline V gene, CDR1 is ENHRY and CDR2 is SYGVKD. CDR3 sequence (DNA): TGTGCCACCAAGGCCTACCGGGGGGACCAGTACTTC. Protein: CATKAYRGDQYF.

The chain has TRBV12-3 or TRBV12-4 and TRBJ2-3; 7 bases map to TRBD1. J lost 4 bases, V lost 6 bases, and 7 bases had no gene match. The CDR3 sequence is 14 residues long. CDR3 sequence (DNA): TGTGCCAGCAGCCCTATCGACAGGGCAGATACGCAGTATTTT. Translation: CASSPIDRADTQYF.

This clonotype was counted between two and nine times. The rearrangement links TRBV2 to TRBJ1-2; tentative D call: TRBD1 (6 bases). Germline CDR1 reads SNHLY; CDR2 reads FYNNEI. This CDR3 comprises 17 residues. V was shortened by 6 bases and J by 5 bases, with 25 bases between the two germline ends. The CDR3 loop reads CASSDSQLRGGGYGYTF. The CDR3 DNA follows: TGTGCCAGCAGCGATTCCCAATTGAGAGGGGGTGGTTATGGCTACACCTTC.

This clonotype was counted between two and nine times. The rearrangement uses TRBV11-1 and TRBJ2-1, with D perhaps given as TRBD1 or TRBD2 (5 bases each). The CDR3 sequence is 16 residues long. Germline-derived CDR1 and CDR2 are SGHAT and FQDESV (reference sequence). Trimming cost V 7 bases and J 4 bases, with 20 bases left between them. The CDR3 sequence is CASIKRPQGLYNEQFF. The CDR3 coding sequence is TGTGCCAGCATTAAGCGGCCCCAGGGCCTTTACAATGAGCAGTTCTTC. The variable domain in full, with the rest retrieved from reference TRBV11-1 and TRBJ2-1, is EAEVAQSPRYKITEKSQAVAFWCDPISGHATLYWYRQILGQGPELLVQFQDESVVDDSQLPKDRFSAERLKGVDSTLKIQPAELGDSAMYLCASIKRPQGLYNEQFFGPGTRLTVL.

This sequence joins TRBV7-2 and TRBJ1-4, with TRBD1 matching over 8 bases. Unmatched junction bases numbered 6, after V lost 5 bases and J lost 7 bases. This CDR3 is built from 14 residues. Germline assignment: CDR1 SGHTA and CDR2 FQGNSA. The CDR3 coding sequence is TGTGCCAGCAGCCCCCCCGACAGGGGTGAAAAACTGTTTTTT. Protein: CASSPPDRGEKLFF.